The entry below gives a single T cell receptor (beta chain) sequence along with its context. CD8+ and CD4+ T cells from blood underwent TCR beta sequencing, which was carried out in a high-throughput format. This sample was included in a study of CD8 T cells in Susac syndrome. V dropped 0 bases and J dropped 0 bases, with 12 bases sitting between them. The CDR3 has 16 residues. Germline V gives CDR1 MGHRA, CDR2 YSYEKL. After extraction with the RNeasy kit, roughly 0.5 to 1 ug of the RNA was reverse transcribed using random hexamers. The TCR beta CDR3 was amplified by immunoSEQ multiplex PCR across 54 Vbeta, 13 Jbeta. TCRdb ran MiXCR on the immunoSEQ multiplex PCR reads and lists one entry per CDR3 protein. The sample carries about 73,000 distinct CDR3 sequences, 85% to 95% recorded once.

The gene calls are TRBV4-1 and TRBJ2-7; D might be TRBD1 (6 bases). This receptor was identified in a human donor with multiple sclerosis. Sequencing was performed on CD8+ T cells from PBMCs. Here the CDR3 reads CASSQDFSRGSYEQYF. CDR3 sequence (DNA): TGCGCCAGCAGCCAAGATTTTAGCAGGGGCTCCTACGAGCAGTACTTC.